The clone carrying this T cell receptor (beta chain) came up once. Its target is unknown. This sample is part of a study of beta chain features in type 1 diabetes. CDR3 length: 16 amino acids. Germline CDR1 is SGDLS and CDR2 is YYNGEE. The junction had 9 bases not matched to a gene; V was cut back by 0 bases and J by 4 bases. CD45RO/CCR7/CD25/CD127/CD95/CD27 staining was used to isolate CD4+ naive, central memory, regulatory and stem cell-like memory cells by sorting. The whole isolated RNA underwent reverse transcription, so sequencing captured expressed TCRB transcripts. Only in-frame clones appear in the TCRdb table, and some are missing; sequencing was by immunoSEQ multiplex PCR. The table includes about 190,000 clones, less than 10% detected once. Study results and caveats: Diminished insertions and augmented deletions at VDJ junctions characterized type 1 diabetes patients. PCR could preferentially amplify shorter templates, alike in patients and controls. Type 1 diabetes patients had TCRB CDR3s that were shorter (moderately but significantly so) in all four CD4+ subsets. Patients' naive, central memory and regulatory TCRB repertoires appeared more alike than those of healthy donors.

The source material was central memory CD4+ T cells from blood. The chain combines TRBV9 with TRBJ2-5; 7 nucleotides match TRBD1. This receptor was identified in a man between 18 and 35 years old with type 1 diabetes. In DNA, the CDR3 is TGTGCCAGCAGCGTAGATCACCCGGGACAGAGAGAGACCCAGTACTTC. Translating it yields CASSVDHPGQRETQYF. The variable domain in full, with the rest retrieved from reference TRBV9 and TRBJ2-5, is DSGVTQTPKHLITATGQRVTLRCSPRSGDLSVYWYQQSLDQGLQFLIQYYNGEERAKGNILERFSAQQFPDLHSELNLSSLELGDSALYFCASSVDHPGQRETQYFGPGTRLLVL.